This T cell receptor (beta chain) comes out of a study of blood T cell repertoires in COVID-19 (dated by TCRdb to between 2020 and 2021). Looking at the study overall: Samples from collaborators originated in the United States, Italy and Spain and spanned both the acute and convalescent phases of COVID-19. The material from the prospective study consisted of cDNA or gDNA derived from T cells, B-cell-depleted T cells, or PBMCs. The dataset comprised deeply sampled blood TCRbeta repertoires from subjects exposed to, actively infected with, or recovered from COVID-19. The repertoires were made available in a free public database intended to serve as a resource for research on the immune response to SARS-CoV-2. Samples came from the ongoing ImmuneRACE study (first 160 participants) plus 1,254 subjects from 6 global collaborators. Sample metadata almost always included a de-identified subject ID, COVID-19 status, age in years and sex. Where available, HLA class I and class II types were obtained from metadata supplied by the sample provider rather than from assay-based typing. What the study reported, not specific to this receptor: Clinical and demographic metadata were provided uncurated, with the amount varying by source and participant.

The immunoSEQ Assay, a bias-controlled multiplex PCR, was used to amplify TCRbeta CDR3 regions from genomic DNA. The published analysis was carried out like this. The number of nucleated cells in each sample was estimated by amplification of reference gene primers within the assay. Sequence reads were collapsed and filtered to measure the absolute abundance of every unique TCRbeta CDR3 rearrangement. For each sample, productive Simpson clonality was calculated by taking the square root of Simpson's diversity index across productive rearrangements. Sourced from immuneACCESS, this table was stored by TCRdb with only in-frame sequences that have V and J called. A share of the clones is absent; for the studies checked, an unresolved V gene accounts for under half, and the remainder has no known explanation. V and J calls and clone size are copied from that table; D and trimming were computed from the DNA. For this sample the table gives 280,000 or so clones, of which 70% to 90% were detected only once. Roughly 2.1% of the sample lies in the top ten.

In the case of this clone: There is no known antigen for this receptor. Base-call qualities are not available, and no considerably larger clone is one nucleotide away.

The germline V gene specifies MGHRA as CDR1 and YSYEKL as CDR2. The CDR3 runs 16 residues from the cysteine to the phenylalanine. Here the CDR3 DNA is all that survives: 48 bases in frame from base 1. V has 1 base trimmed and J has 5 bases trimmed; junction bases matching no gene number 7. A second Seattle source provided samples from volunteer blood donors who had recovered from COVID-19. Collaborating institutions collected whole blood in K2EDTA tubes following their own protocols. For TCRbeta analysis, collaborator samples were shipped as frozen whole blood, as isolated PBMCs, or as DNA extracted from either sample type.

The receptor was derived from a woman in her thirties who had recovered from COVID-19. Input material: peripheral blood. The chain is encoded by TRBV4-1 joined to TRBJ2-3; 9 bases in the junction line up with TRBD2. This receptor carries the CDR3 CASSQGRRTSVDTQYF. The DNA sequence is given as TGCGCCAGCAGCCAAGGTCGGAGGACTAGCGTAGATACGCAGTATTTT.